Listed below are T cell receptor beta chains from one sample, sequenced in a study of technical replicates of blood from several donors. TCRdb's table, derived via immunoSEQ multiplex PCR, lists solely in-frame clones and lacks some. This sample has over 70,000 clones, with about 97% found just once. The specimen was T cells isolated from PBMCs. These receptors came from a human donor in good health. The CDR3 runs from the conserved cysteine through the conserved F or W.

V	J	CDR3
TRBV6-1	TRBJ2-7	CASGETYRLPYEQYF
TRBV6-5	TRBJ1-2	CASSSPDRVYGYTF
TRBV7-3	TRBJ1-6	CASSFGRTGPDSPLHF
TRBV7-9	TRBJ1-5	CASSLGTDSNQPQHF
TRBV7-2	TRBJ2-2	CASSFDRANTGELFF
TRBV5-1	TRBJ2-1	CASSTGLAGGGQDEQFF
TRBV27	TRBJ2-7	CASMIQGAYEQYF
TRBV4-1	TRBJ2-1	CASSQIAGPEKNEQFF
TRBV4-2	TRBJ1-5	CASSQSGQGSGQPQHF
TRBV7-9	TRBJ2-7	CASSSVGSYEQYF
TRBV27	TRBJ2-1	CASGERREQFF
TRBV9	TRBJ1-6	CASSASGVDSPLHF
TRBV27	TRBJ1-1	CASSLNFRIMNTEAFF
TRBV27	TRBJ2-7	CASSRGGGLYEQYF
TRBV6-6	TRBJ1-1	CASSYGRAGEAFF
TRBV7-6	TRBJ1-1	CASSLTGNLNTEAFF
TRBV6-5	TRBJ2-3	CASSYSRWDTQYF
TRBV5-6	TRBJ2-7	CASSVWVAGGRTYEQYF
TRBV6-5	TRBJ1-2	CASRTGNYGYTF
TRBV5-8	TRBJ2-7	CASSLGPEVTYEQYF
TRBV7-2	TRBJ1-3	CASSPFMLFGNTIYF
TRBV18	TRBJ1-3	CASSPPSSSGNTIYF
TRBV11-2	TRBJ1-5	CASSRGGESNQPQHF
TRBV13	TRBJ2-1	CASSSPGGVSYNEQFF
TRBV2	TRBJ2-4	CASSISDIQYF